This T cell receptor beta chain originates from a study of T cell responses to AZD1222 COVID-19 vaccine. General observations from the study: Variant regions that are unmutated are reportedly the target of nearly half of spike-specific TCRs. Seropositive status at baseline applied to only 6 or 7 AZD1222 recipients. Possibly, clonal diversity was underestimated; donors were largely white British and included more females.

The V and J ends lost 0 bases and 4 bases respectively, with 10 bases between them. Germline loops: CDR1 SGHVS, CDR2 FQNEAQ. The CDR3 is 15 residues long. Assay used: immunoSEQ multiplex PCR; TCRdb lists only in-frame clones, some missing. The table has 150,000 to 180,000 clones, roughly 90% seen once. For this clone: Its specificity is unknown.

Pooling covered second doses at about 4 or about 12 weeks. The specimen was peripheral blood, collected 28 days after the second AZD1222 dose. This sequence originates from an adult who received the AZD1222 COVID-19 vaccine. The rearrangement joins TRBV7-8 to TRBJ1-5, with D unclear. The CDR3 sequence: CASSLAVGRNQPQHF. The CDR3 DNA follows: TGTGCCAGCAGCTTAGCGGTAGGGAGAAATCAGCCCCAGCATTTT. Based on the CDR3 plus reference TRBV7-8 and TRBJ1-5, the full variable domain is GAGVSQSPRYKVAKRGQDVALRCDPISGHVSLFWYQQALGQGPEFLTYFQNEAQLDKSGLPSDRFFAERPEGSVSTLKIQRTQQEDSAVYLCASSLAVGRNQPQHFGDGTRLSIL.